One T cell receptor (beta chain) is described in this entry. The target antigen is unknown. The investigators amplified TCR beta CDR3 regions from RNA transcripts. An initial round of RT-PCR targeting the TCR CDR3 relied on the HTBI primer set. TCRdb processed the multiplex PCR reads anew with MiXCR; each CDR3 protein has one entry. The repertoire holds under 300,000 distinct CDR3 sequences, around 15% seen once, with around 30% in the top ten. The CDR3 consists of 17 residues. The ends lost 2 bases at V and 4 bases at J; junction bases unmatched: 9. Germline CDR1 is DFQATT and CDR2 is SNEGSKA (reference sequence). Disease duration under 2 months; hyperthyroidism patients were aged 18 to 65. The blood sample dates from first hyperthyroidism diagnosis, preceding any ophthalmopathy symptoms. This entry belongs to a study of T cells in Graves' hyperthyroidism and ophthalmopathy. Study-wide findings and caveats: With a median lead of roughly 6.8 months before onset, the model predicted ophthalmopathy.

The source of this sequence is a woman between 45 and 65 years old with Graves' hyperthyroidism that later progressed to Graves' ophthalmopathy. Sequences were obtained from blood. The chain employs TRBV20-1 and TRBJ1-6; TRBD1 matches 9 bases. CDR3 in amino acids: CSARQARQGGYNSPLHF. The CDR3, as DNA: TGCAGTGCTAGACAGGCTCGACAGGGGGGATATAATTCACCCCTCCACTTT.